Each of the 32 T cell receptor beta chains below was sequenced from the same sample in a study of T cells in localized non-small cell lung cancer. TCRdb's copy holds only in-frame clones and misses some; the assay was immunoSEQ multiplex PCR. The sample records about 4,100 clones, 38% being singletons. The sequences come from lung tumor tissue, collected before any cancer treatment. These receptors originate from a woman aged 40 to 75 with stage I lung adenocarcinoma.

This chain links TRBV11-3 with TRBJ1-4; D possibly corresponds to TRBD1 (5 bases). The germline V and J ends were trimmed by 5 bases and 2 bases, with 12 bases remaining between them. This CDR3 spans 15 amino acids. Germline CDR1 SGHNT, CDR2 YENEEA. The CDR3 loop is CASSPWGGTNEKLFF. As DNA, the CDR3 is TGTGCCAGCAGCCCCTGGGGGGGGACTAATGAAAAACTGTTTTTT.

This rearrangement joins TRBV5-1 to TRBJ1-3; no clear D. The CDR3 extends over 16 amino acids. Trimming removed 4 bases at V and 0 bases at J, with 14 bases between. Looked up from germline, CDR1 is SGHRS and CDR2 is YFSETQ. CDR3 loop: CASSPSGSSSGNTIYF. CDR3 DNA sequence: TGCGCCAGCAGCCCTTCCGGGTCCAGCTCTGGAAACACCATATATTTT.

This chain joins TRBV11-3 and TRBJ2-1; D perhaps matches TRBD1 (5 bases). This CDR3 has 14 residues. V dropped 0 bases and J dropped 6 bases, with 9 bases sitting between them. Germline CDR1 reads SGHNT; CDR2 reads YENEEA. CDR3 bases: TGTGCCAGCAGCTTAGAGCCAAGGGGCAATGAGCAGTTCTTC. Translating gives CASSLEPRGNEQFF.

The chain employs TRBV10-3 and TRBJ2-7, with 7 bases matching TRBD2. Germline CDR1 ENHRY, CDR2 SYGVKD. The CDR3 has 12 residues. Trimming at V came to 10 bases and at J to 7 bases, leaving 10 bases not matched to a gene. CDR3 region: CASIQGAGEQYF. The CDR3 region has the DNA TGTGCCAGTATCCAGGGAGCGGGAGAGCAGTACTTC.

The V and J genes are TRBV11-3 and TRBJ2-2; 8 bases align to TRBD1. Germline V gives CDR1 SGHNT, CDR2 YENEEA. The ends lost 4 bases at V and 1 base at J; junction bases unmatched: 5. This CDR3 contains 16 residues. The CDR3 is CASSSQGAGNTGELFF. The CDR3 region has the DNA TGTGCCAGCAGCTCCCAGGGGGCGGGGAACACCGGGGAGCTGTTTTTT.

The chain joins TRBV11-3 to TRBJ2-5, with a weak D call TRBD1 (5 bases). CDR1 and CDR2 from the germline V gene are SGHNT and YENEEA. This CDR3 is built from 14 residues. Deletions cut 2 bases from V and 5 bases from J, with 12 bases between. CDR3 amino acids: CASSLLAGPETQYF. CDR3 coding DNA: TGTGCCAGCAGCTTACTTGCAGGGCCCGAGACCCAGTACTTC.

This clone showed up just a few times. The rearrangement joins TRBV11-3 to TRBJ1-1; 7 positions match TRBD1. The length of the CDR3 is 15 residues. Germline assignment: CDR1 SGHNT and CDR2 YENEEA. J gave up 2 bases and V 5 bases, and 8 bases lay outside the gene matches. CDR3 region: CASSKTGKENTEAFF. The DNA for the CDR3 is TGTGCCAGCAGCAAGACAGGGAAGGAAAACACTGAAGCTTTCTTT.

This clone occurred a few times. The chain carries TRBV28 and TRBJ1-5, with D unclear. The germline CDR1 and CDR2 sequences are MDHEN and SYDVKM. CDR3 length equals 15 residues. Trimming took 7 bases from V and 4 from J, leaving 17 bases between them. DNA for the CDR3: TGTGCCAGCATAGGCAGTCCCCGTGCGAATCAGCCCCAGCATTTT. This codes for CASIGSPRANQPQHF.

This sequence joins TRBV6-1 and TRBJ1-1; TRBD1 agrees at 8 bases. Germline CDR1 is MNHNS and CDR2 is SASEGT. This CDR3 is built from 14 residues. The trim removed 1 base at V and 3 bases at J, leaving 1 base unmatched. The CDR3 sequence: CASSEDRGDTEAFF. The CDR3 region has the DNA TGTGCCAGCAGTGAAGACAGGGGGGACACTGAAGCTTTCTTT.

This rearrangement joins TRBV18 to TRBJ2-7; D not resolved. Trimming took 1 base from V and 10 from J, leaving 17 bases between them. The CDR3 covers 14 residues. CDR1 KGHSH and CDR2 LQKENI come from the germline V gene. The CDR3 loop reads CASSPQRRGGEQYF. The CDR3 DNA follows: TGTGCCAGCTCACCACAAAGGAGAGGTGGTGAACAGTACTTC. The full variable domain, rest sourced from reference TRBV18 and TRBJ2-7, is NAGVMQNPRHLVRRRGQEARLRCSPMKGHSHVYWYRQLPEEGLKFMVYLQKENIIDESGMPKERFSAEFPKEGPSILRIQQVVRGDSAAYFCASSPQRRGGEQYFGPGTRLTVT.

The chain joins TRBV6-8 to TRBJ1-4; D unclear. This CDR3 has 13 amino acids. Germline V CDR1 and CDR2: MNHGY, SAAAGT. V lost 5 bases, J lost 5 bases, and 9 bases lay in between. The CDR3 DNA follows: TGTGCCAGCAGTCCCGTAATAAATGAAAAACTGTTTTTT. Residues: CASSPVINEKLFF.

The chain employs TRBV9 and TRBJ2-2; 8 nucleotides match TRBD2. Losses at the gene ends were 0 bases for V and 1 base for J; bases not matched to a gene: 5. Per the germline V gene, CDR1 is SGDLS and CDR2 is YYNGEE. This CDR3 has 17 amino acids. The CDR3 DNA reads as TGTGCCAGCAGCGTAGGGCGGGAGGAACGGAACACCGGGGAGCTGTTTTTT. This encodes CASSVGREERNTGELFF.

This clone appeared once. The rearrangement joins TRBV18 to TRBJ2-2, with 7 bases identical to TRBD1. Germline assignment: CDR1 KGHSH and CDR2 LQKENI. J lost 6 bases, V lost 5 bases, and 3 bases had no gene match. CDR3 length: 13 amino acids. The CDR3 protein is CASSDGTAGELFF. For the CDR3, the DNA is TGTGCCAGCTCAGACGGGACAGCCGGGGAGCTGTTTTTT.

CDR3 sequence reads: CASSPFTEKLFF. The CDR3 nucleotides are TGTGCCAGCTCACCCTTCACGGAAAAACTGTTTTTT. The chain couples TRBV18 to TRBJ1-4; D is unclear. This CDR3 spans 12 amino acids. CDR1 is KGHSH and CDR2 is LQKENI in the germline V gene. V lost 3 bases, J lost 8 bases, and 7 bases lay in between.

This chain connects TRBV28 to TRBJ2-6, with D possibly TRBD2 on 7 matching bases. This CDR3 spans 19 amino acids. Trimming left V 3 bases short and J 0 bases short, with 18 bases between. CDR1 MDHEN and CDR2 SYDVKM come from the germline V gene. CDR3 DNA sequence: TGTGCCAGCAGTTTTATGGGGGGGCGGCGGACCTCTGGGGCCAACGTCCTGACTTTC. It encodes CASSFMGGRRTSGANVLTF.

V usage is TRBV5-1 and J usage is TRBJ1-4; D gene unclear. The V end lost 0 bases, the J end lost 5 bases, and 8 bases lay between the germline ends. CDR1 and CDR2 (germline): SGHRS, YFSETQ. This CDR3 is 14 amino acids long. CDR3 coding DNA: TGCGCCAGCAGCTTGGCTCAGGAAAATGAAAAACTGTTTTTT. This codes for CASSLAQENEKLFF. Together with reference TRBV5-1 and TRBJ1-4, the CDR3 gives the full variable domain: KAGVTQTPRYLIKTRGQQVTLSCSPISGHRSVSWYQQTPGQGLQFLFEYFSETQRNKGNFPGRFSGRQFSNSRSEMNVSTLELGDSALYLCASSLAQENEKLFFGSGTQLSVL.

V is TRBV28 and J is TRBJ2-3; 10 bases map to TRBD1. Germline V gene lookup returns CDR1 MDHEN and CDR2 SYDVKM. J lost 4 bases, V lost 3 bases, and 4 bases had no gene match. The CDR3 runs 15 residues. The CDR3 DNA follows: TGTGCCAGCAGTTTTCCGGGACAGGGGTCAGATACGCAGTATTTT. Its protein is CASSFPGQGSDTQYF.

V gene TRBV16 combines with J gene TRBJ2-1; 10 bases agree with TRBD2. Germline CDR1 reads KGHSY; CDR2 reads FQNENV. This CDR3 region has 13 residues. Losses at the gene ends were 7 bases for V and 7 bases for J; bases not matched to a gene: 4. Here the CDR3 DNA reads TGTGCCAGCACTAGCGGGAGACAAAATGAGCAGTTCTTC. Translated, it gives CASTSGRQNEQFF.

The rearrangement joins TRBV5-1 to TRBJ2-1; TRBD2 matches 15 bases. Per germline, CDR1 SGHRS and CDR2 YFSETQ. The CDR3 consists of 16 residues. V was clipped by 3 bases and J by 8 bases; unmatched bases: 6. The CDR3 nucleotides are TGCGCCAGCAGCTCCGGGACTAGCGGGGGGTGGGATGAGCAGTTCTTC. This translates into CASSSGTSGGWDEQFF.

This clone was recorded a few times. The chain has TRBV11-3 and TRBJ1-1; D is possibly TRBD1 (5 bases). CDR3 length equals 14 residues. Trimming took off 7 bases at V and 1 base at J, with 13 bases between the two ends. Looked up from germline, CDR1 is SGHNT and CDR2 is YENEEA. In DNA, the CDR3 is TGTGCCAGCAACCTTCCGACAGAGAACACTGAAGCTTTCTTT. Protein product: CASNLPTENTEAFF.

This chain joins TRBV28 and TRBJ1-4; 8 positions match TRBD1. The CDR3 is made up of 14 amino acids. With V trimmed by 6 bases and J by 5 bases, 5 bases remained unmatched. Germline CDR1 and CDR2: MDHEN and SYDVKM. In DNA form, the CDR3 reads TGTGCCAGCAGCGTGACAGGGGCCAATGAAAAACTGTTTTTT. Protein sequence: CASSVTGANEKLFF. The full variable domain, rest sourced from reference TRBV28 and TRBJ1-4, is DVKVTQSSRYLVKRTGEKVFLECVQDMDHENMFWYRQDPGLGLRLIYFSYDVKMKEKGDIPEGYSVSREKKERFSLILESASTNQTSMYLCASSVTGANEKLFFGSGTQLSVL.

The chain couples TRBV28 to TRBJ2-3; tentatively, D is TRBD2 (5 bases). Germline V gene sequence: CDR1 MDHEN, CDR2 SYDVKM. The CDR3 is 14 amino acids. Between the trimmed V and J ends, which lost 4 bases and 4 bases, there was a span of 12 bases. CDR3: CASSSPTTPDTQYF. The CDR3 DNA reads TGTGCCAGCAGTTCCCCGACTACGCCAGATACGCAGTATTTT.

The V and J genes are TRBV28 and TRBJ2-7; D is unclear. Per germline, CDR1 MDHEN and CDR2 SYDVKM. The CDR3 sequence is 12 residues long. Trimming removed 5 bases at V and 1 base at J, with 6 bases between. The DNA for the CDR3 is TGTGCCAGCAGTCAGAATTCCTACGAGCAGTACTTC. As protein: CASSQNSYEQYF.

The chain is built from TRBV15 and TRBJ2-1, with TRBD2 matching over 15 bases. Trimming at V came to 8 bases and at J to 15 bases, leaving 11 bases not matched to a gene. In germline, CDR1 is LNHNV, CDR2 YYDKDF (reference sequence). This CDR3 contains 14 residues. CDR3 in DNA: TGTGCCACCCACTGGGGACTAGCGGGAGGAGTGACGTTCTTC. This sequence encodes CATHWGLAGGVTFF.

The chain has TRBV18 and TRBJ1-5, with D hard to call. The CDR3 covers 13 residues. V lost 1 base to trimming and J lost 3 bases, with 4 bases between them. Germline lookup yields CDR1 KGHSH and CDR2 LQKENI. The CDR3 here is CASSPQTNQPQHF. DNA for the CDR3: TGTGCCAGCTCACCACAAACCAATCAGCCCCAGCATTTT.

The V gene is TRBV10-2, the J gene TRBJ1-5; 7 bases match TRBD1. The germline CDR1 and CDR2 sequences are WSHSY and SAAADI. With V trimmed by 10 bases and J by 4 bases, 7 bases remained unmatched. The CDR3 extends over 13 amino acids. CDR3 sequence: CATSLDRNQPQHF. CDR3 coding DNA: TGCGCCACTTCGCTGGACAGGAATCAGCCCCAGCATTTT.

In its sample, this clone was seen a few times. V gene TRBV19 combines with J gene TRBJ1-5, with no clear D. Germline loops: CDR1 LNHDA, CDR2 SQIVND (reference sequence). V lost 4 bases and J lost 5, with 9 bases in between. The CDR3 contains 13 residues. CDR3 sequence (DNA): TGTGCCAGTAGTACGAGACTTGATCAGCCCCAGCATTTT. Residues: CASSTRLDQPQHF. Filled out from reference TRBV19 and TRBJ1-5, the complete variable domain reads DGGITQSPKYLFRKEGQNVTLSCEQNLNHDAMYWYRQDPGQGLRLIYYSQIVNDFQKGDIAEGYSVSREKKESFPLTVTSAQKNPTAFYLCASSTRLDQPQHFGDGTRLSIL.

This clone has a handful of counts. The genes are TRBV9 and TRBJ2-1, with 10 bases that match TRBD2. Per the germline V gene, CDR1 is SGDLS and CDR2 is YYNGEE. The junction had 9 bases not matched to a gene; V was cut back by 0 bases and J by 3 bases. The CDR3 consists of 18 residues. The DNA of the CDR3 is TGTGCCAGCAGCGTAGGTCCTAGCGGGAGTGGGGGCTACAATGAGCAGTTCTTC. Translating gives CASSVGPSGSGGYNEQFF.

This chain uses TRBV9 with TRBJ2-3; TRBD2 matches at 8 bases. The germline V gene encodes CDR1 SGDLS and CDR2 YYNGEE. Trimming at V came to 1 base and at J to 2 bases, leaving 12 bases not matched to a gene. The CDR3 is 18 amino acids. CDR3 protein: CASSVTTGRTSLTDTQYF. CDR3 coding DNA: TGTGCCAGCAGCGTAACAACGGGGCGGACTAGCCTCACAGATACGCAGTATTTT.

This chain joins TRBV2 and TRBJ1-1; no firm D call. The CDR3 loop spans 13 amino acids. The germline V and J ends were trimmed by 4 bases and 3 bases, with 9 bases remaining between them. Germline V gene data show CDR1 as SNHLY and CDR2 as FYNNEI. The CDR3 DNA reads TGTGCCAGCAGTGGATACTTGTACACTGAAGCTTTCTTT. Protein: CASSGYLYTEAFF.

The chain employs TRBV6-8 and TRBJ1-3; 7 nucleotides agree with TRBD1. There are 14 residues in the CDR3. J gave up 0 bases and V 11 bases, and 7 bases lay outside the gene matches. In germline, CDR1 is MNHGY, CDR2 SAAAGT. The CDR3: CAVAQGISGNTIYF. DNA of the CDR3: TGTGCCGTAGCACAGGGGATCTCTGGAAACACCATATATTTT.

In its sample, this clone was seen a few times. The chain carries TRBV11-3 and TRBJ1-1; D is uncertain. This CDR3 comprises 17 residues. V was clipped by 5 bases and J by 1 base, with 20 bases between them. Germline V lookup: CDR1 SGHNT, CDR2 YENEEA. As DNA, the CDR3 is TGTGCCAGCAGCCAAGTAGTCCGGGCCACTGAGAACACTGAAGCTTTCTTT. It codes for CASSQVVRATENTEAFF.